This is a list of T cell receptor beta chains from one sample in a study of tumor-infiltrating T cells and Merkel cell polyomavirus. Assay used: immunoSEQ multiplex PCR; TCRdb lists only in-frame clones, some missing. Among 2,500 to 3,500 clones listed, 80% to 90% were seen once. The sequenced material came from tumor tissue. All receptors derive from a man aged 50 or older with Merkel cell carcinoma. Each CDR3 is given with its conserved first and last residue. The D gene is left open where the match is weak. Clone size is stated in some rows and not others, as once, few, many or a class when expanded.

V gene,J gene,D gene,clone size,CDR3 DNA,CDR3 protein
TRBV5-1,TRBJ2-7,NA,NA,TGCGCCAGCAGCTTGGAATCGTCCTCCTACGAGCAGTACTTC,CASSLESSSYEQYF
TRBV5-1,TRBJ2-3,NA,few,TGCGCCAGCTCCCAGGGGTTTACAGATACGCAGTATTTT,CASSQGFTDTQYF
TRBV5-6,TRBJ1-1,NA,NA,TGTGCCAGCAGCACCCCCGAGTTTGGGTATCGGGTGAGGACTGAAGCTTTCTTT,CASSTPEFGYRVRTEAFF
TRBV4-1,TRBJ1-5,NA,NA,TGCGCCAGCAGCCCACGCCCGGGGTCTGGCAATCAGCCCCAGCATTTT,CASSPRPGSGNQPQHF
TRBV5-5,TRBJ1-4,NA,once,TGTGCCAGCAGCTTGGACAGGGCTAATGAAAAACTGTTTTTT,CASSLDRANEKLFF
TRBV6-6,TRBJ1-2,TRBD1,NA,TGTGCCAGCAGTGATGCCCTGACAGGGGTCTATGGCTACACCTTC,CASSDALTGVYGYTF
TRBV7-2,TRBJ2-2,NA,NA,TGTGCCAGCAGCTTAAGAGGGCCCGGGGGTGGGAACGGGGAGCTGTTTTTT,CASSLRGPGGGNGELFF
TRBV11-1,TRBJ2-1,NA,NA,TGTGCCAGCAGCCGGGGACAATCCTACAATGAGCAGTTCTTC,CASSRGQSYNEQFF
TRBV6-6,TRBJ1-1,NA,NA,TGTGCCAGCAGTACCCGGGGTCTCACTGAAGCTTTCTTT,CASSTRGLTEAFF
TRBV18,TRBJ1-2,NA,NA,TGTGCCAGCTCACGTCGGACAGCCACTAACCCCTATGACTACACCTTC,CASSRRTATNPYDYTF
TRBV11-2,TRBJ2-3,NA,NA,TGTGCCAGCAGCTTAGCTACCACAGATACGCAGTATTTT,CASSLATTDTQYF
TRBV4-2,TRBJ2-5,NA,once,TGTGCCAGCAGCCACCTTCCGGGTGGGGAGACCCAGTACTTC,CASSHLPGGETQYF
TRBV2,TRBJ2-3,NA,NA,TGTGCCAGCAGTGAAGCTTCAAGGGAGTTCACAGATACGCAGTATTTT,CASSEASREFTDTQYF
TRBV15,TRBJ2-2,NA,NA,TGTGCCACCGCTTTAGGCGCCGGAGAGGGGAACACCGGGGAGCTGTTTTTT,CATALGAGEGNTGELFF
TRBV7-2,TRBJ2-1,NA,NA,TGTGCCAGCAGCTTTTCTATGTCGGGTGAGCAGTTCTTC,CASSFSMSGEQFF
TRBV5-6,TRBJ1-2,TRBD1,few,TGTGCCAGCAGCTTGGAAGGGACAGGGGGCTACTATGGCTACACCTTC,CASSLEGTGGYYGYTF
TRBV19,TRBJ1-2,NA,NA,TGTGCCAGTAAAAAGGAGTTGGGCTATGGCTACACCTTC,CASKKELGYGYTF
TRBV5-1,TRBJ2-3,TRBD2,NA,TGCGCCAGCAGGGGGACAGCAGAAATAGCGGGGGGTCCCGAAACAAGCACAGATACGCAGTATTTT,CASRGTAEIAGGPETSTDTQYF
TRBV5-1,TRBJ2-7,TRBD1,once,TGCGCCAGCAGCTACTCACAGGGGACCTACGAGCAGTACTTC,CASSYSQGTYEQYF
TRBV2,TRBJ2-7,NA,NA,TGTGCCAGCGAATTGAGGATTTTCAGCTCCTACGAGCAGTACTTC,CASELRIFSSYEQYF
TRBV27,TRBJ1-2,NA,NA,TGTGCCAGCAGTTTATCGCCCTGGACGGGAGGCTACACCTTC,CASSLSPWTGGYTF
TRBV19,TRBJ2-1,TRBD1,NA,TGTGCCAGTAGTATACCCCCTATAGCCGGACAGGGCATCTCCTACAATGAGCAGTTCTTC,CASSIPPIAGQGISYNEQFF
TRBV6-1,TRBJ1-3,NA,NA,TGTGCCAGCTCGTGGCCTGGAAACACCATATATTTT,CASSWPGNTIYF
TRBV18,TRBJ2-5,NA,NA,TGTGCCAGCTCACCAGGGGCCCGTCTCCAAGAGACCCAGTACTTC,CASSPGARLQETQYF
TRBV7-6,TRBJ2-7,NA,NA,TGTGCCAGCAGCCCATGGTTTGGGCATCACTACGAGCAGTACTTC,CASSPWFGHHYEQYF
TRBV5-1,TRBJ2-3,TRBD2,NA,TGCGCCAGCAGCTGGTCCCCCAGCGGGGGGCCCACAGATACGCAGTATTTT,CASSWSPSGGPTDTQYF
TRBV27,TRBJ2-5,TRBD2,NA,TGTGCCAGCAGCGCTAGCGGAGCTAACGGGGAGACCCAGTACTTC,CASSASGANGETQYF
TRBV1,TRBJ2-1,NA,NA,TGCACCAGCAGCCAAGGTCCCCGGCGGCGGGGGAGGCTGTACAATGAGCAGTTCTTC,CTSSQGPRRRGRLYNEQFF
TRBV10-3,TRBJ1-1,NA,once,TGTGCCATCAGTGAGTCAGTGTTCGGGACTGAAGCTTTCTTT,CAISESVFGTEAFF
TRBV29-1,TRBJ2-3,NA,NA,TGCAGCGTTGCCCCTCCGACAGAAGATACGCAGTATTTT,CSVAPPTEDTQYF
TRBV6-1,TRBJ2-2,TRBD2,NA,TGTGCCAGCCCTGGTCCGGGGGGGCTGCACGGGGAGCTGTTTTTT,CASPGPGGLHGELFF
TRBV7-6,TRBJ1-6,TRBD1,NA,TGTGCCAGCAGCTCGGACAGGGGGAATTCACCCCTCCACTTT,CASSSDRGNSPLHF